These 31 T cell receptor beta chains share one sample of origin, sequenced in a study of blood T cell repertoires in COVID-19. Produced via immunoSEQ multiplex PCR; TCRdb's table is partial and in-frame only. The sample holds around 190,000 clones, 85% to 90% seen once. Source material: peripheral blood. Receptor source: a human donor in a cohort sampled during active COVID-19.

The rearrangement uses TRBV11-2 and TRBJ1-3, with 7 positions matching TRBD1. V lost 1 base, J lost 1 base, and 7 bases stayed unmatched. This CDR3 comprises 17 residues. Germline V gene data show CDR1 as SGHAT and CDR2 as FQNNGV. CDR3 coding DNA: TGTGCCAGCAGCTTAGCGGGCCAGGGGGGTTCTGGAAACACCATATATTTT. Protein sequence: CASSLAGQGGSGNTIYF.

This clone has a single count. The CDR3 protein is CASSSSGVGQETQYF. The CDR3 bases are TGTGCCAGCAGTTCATCAGGGGTGGGGCAAGAGACCCAGTACTTC. The chain couples TRBV27 to TRBJ2-5, with TRBD1 as a possible D gene (6 bases). Germline V lookup: CDR1 MNHEY, CDR2 SMNVEV (reference sequence). This CDR3 is 15 amino acids long. Trimming took 4 bases from V and 2 from J, leaving 14 bases between them.

The rearrangement joins TRBV7-2 to TRBJ1-1; 8 bases line up with TRBD1. Germline CDR1 is SGHTA and CDR2 is FQGNSA. This CDR3 is built from 16 residues. V gave up 3 bases and J gave up 0 bases; unmatched junction bases: 6. CDR3 sequence: CASSFRPTGVNTEAFF. The CDR3 DNA reads as TGTGCCAGCAGCTTTCGACCGACAGGGGTGAACACTGAAGCTTTCTTT. The full variable domain, rest sourced from reference TRBV7-2 and TRBJ1-1, is GAGVSQSPSNKVTEKGKDVELRCDPISGHTALYWYRQSLGQGLEFLIYFQGNSAPDKSGLPSDRFSAERTGGSVSTLTIQRTQQEDSAVYLCASSFRPTGVNTEAFFGQGTRLTVV.

This clone has only one observation. This rearrangement joins TRBV5-1 to TRBJ1-2, with 8 bases aligning to TRBD1. Germline V gene sequence: CDR1 SGHRS, CDR2 YFSETQ. J gave up 4 bases and V 4 bases, and 6 bases lay outside the gene matches. The CDR3 is made up of 14 amino acids. The CDR3 reads CASSALQGGYGYTF. The CDR3 DNA reads as TGCGCCAGCAGCGCGTTACAGGGGGGCTATGGCTACACCTTC. Looking up the rest from reference TRBV5-1 and TRBJ1-2 gives the full variable domain: KAGVTQTPRYLIKTRGQQVTLSCSPISGHRSVSWYQQTPGQGLQFLFEYFSETQRNKGNFPGRFSGRQFSNSRSEMNVSTLELGDSALYLCASSALQGGYGYTFGSGTRLTVV.

The rearrangement uses TRBV27 and TRBJ2-7, with a possible D match to TRBD1 (6 bases). V lost 3 bases and J 4 bases, leaving 16 bases between the germline ends. This CDR3 region has 15 residues. Per the germline V gene, CDR1 is MNHEY and CDR2 is SMNVEV (reference sequence). The CDR3 here is CASSLGAQGRYEQYF. The CDR3 DNA reads as TGTGCCAGCAGTTTGGGGGCGCAGGGGAGATACGAGCAGTACTTC.

Notes on this clone: Within the sample, other DNA sequences also encode this same CDR3. The gene calls are TRBV5-1 and TRBJ1-5; D remains unclear. Germline CDR1 SGHRS, CDR2 YFSETQ. V lost 0 bases to trimming and J lost 0 bases, with 7 bases between them. The CDR3 loop spans 15 amino acids. This CDR3 is CASSLEGVSNQPQHF. The DNA for the CDR3 is TGCGCCAGCAGCTTGGAGGGAGTTAGCAATCAGCCCCAGCATTTT.

The V gene is TRBV10-1, the J gene TRBJ2-2, with D unclear. The V and J ends lost 0 bases and 0 bases respectively, with 5 bases between them. The CDR3 is 15 residues long. Germline CDR1 and CDR2: WNHNN and SYGVQD (reference sequence). CDR3 residues: CASSESPANTGELFF. CDR3 in DNA: TGCGCCAGCAGTGAGTCACCAGCGAACACCGGGGAGCTGTTTTTT.

The chain has TRBV19 and TRBJ1-2; D is perhaps TRBD1 (6 bases). Germline V gene data show CDR1 as LNHDA and CDR2 as SQIVND (reference sequence). Trimming cost V 7 bases and J 8 bases, with 17 bases left between them. The CDR3 spans 13 residues. This CDR3 reads CASTPHRDEGYTF. The DNA of the CDR3 is TGTGCCAGTACCCCCCACAGGGATGAGGGCTACACCTTC.

The chain joins TRBV6-5 to TRBJ1-1, with 9 bases lining up with TRBD1. Unmatched junction bases numbered 8, after V lost 5 bases and J lost 4 bases. Per the germline V gene, CDR1 is MNHEY and CDR2 is SVGAGI. The CDR3 covers 15 residues. The CDR3 sequence: CASSLGTGRATEAFF. DNA of the CDR3: TGTGCCAGCAGTCTCGGGACAGGGAGGGCCACTGAAGCTTTCTTT.

There are a few counts of this clone. The V and J genes are TRBV3-1 (or the pseudogene TRBV3-2) and TRBJ2-7, with 9 bases aligning to TRBD1. Losses at the gene ends were 4 bases for V and 5 bases for J; bases not matched to a gene: 6. Germline CDR1 reads LGHDT; CDR2 reads YNNKEL (reference sequence). The CDR3 runs to 14 residues. The CDR3 loop reads CASSPRDRVHEQYF. The CDR3 nucleotides are TGTGCCAGCAGCCCTAGGGACAGGGTTCACGAGCAGTACTTC.

This chain uses TRBV19 with TRBJ1-5; TRBD1 matches at 8 bases. This CDR3 comprises 14 residues. V was clipped by 5 bases and J by 1 base; unmatched bases: 1. Looked up from germline, CDR1 is LNHDA and CDR2 is SQIVND (reference sequence). In DNA, the CDR3 is TGTGCCAGTAGTCACAGGGGGAGCAATCAGCCCCAGCATTTT. Encoded protein: CASSHRGSNQPQHF.

The chain has TRBV10-2 and TRBJ2-7; D not resolved. This CDR3 is 12 amino acids long. CDR1 is WSHSY and CDR2 is SAAADI in the germline V gene. The V gene lost 3 bases and the J gene lost 2 bases, with 5 bases spanning the gap. CDR3 loop: CASSDRTYEQYF. For the CDR3, the DNA is TGCGCCAGCAGTGACAGGACCTACGAGCAGTACTTC.

V usage is TRBV25-1 and J usage is TRBJ2-2; a weak D match, TRBD2 (5 bases). V was shortened by 7 bases and J by 0 bases, with 9 bases between the two germline ends. CDR1 MGHDK and CDR2 SYGVNS come from the germline V gene. The CDR3 is 14 amino acids. The CDR3 sequence: CASTGSANTGELFF. DNA of the CDR3: TGTGCCAGCACGGGGAGCGCGAACACCGGGGAGCTGTTTTTT.

The chain is built from TRBV27 and TRBJ2-4, with TRBD1 matching 10 bases. This CDR3 comprises 17 residues. Looked up from germline, CDR1 is MNHEY and CDR2 is SMNVEV (reference sequence). J gave up 5 bases and V 5 bases, and 12 bases lay outside the gene matches. The CDR3 spells CASSPLGRQGAQNIQYF. The CDR3 DNA is TGTGCCAGCAGTCCCCTTGGGCGACAGGGGGCCCAAAACATTCAGTACTTC.

On this clone itself: In this CDR3 the conserved last residue, phenylalanine or tryptophan, is missing, so a read error is likely. No DNA is shown, since the ends of the CDR3 on it are uncertain; the CDR3 is the one TCRdb lists. The V call is TRBV20-1, the J call TRBJ1-2; the tabulated D call, TRBD1, remains unverified against the DNA. The CDR3 contains 11 residues when both ends are counted. Germline V gene data show CDR1 as DFQATT and CDR2 as SNEGSKA (reference sequence). The CDR3 loop is CSARNGDRVGV.

The chain employs TRBV11-2 and TRBJ2-5; 7 nucleotides line up with TRBD2. The CDR3 loop spans 15 amino acids. Per the germline V gene, CDR1 is SGHAT and CDR2 is FQNNGV. With 5 bases clipped from V and 1 base from J, the junction kept 7 bases outside the gene matches. The CDR3 region is CASSASGLVQETQYF. CDR3 bases: TGTGCCAGCAGCGCCTCAGGACTAGTCCAAGAGACCCAGTACTTC.

This chain joins TRBV5-1 and TRBJ2-3, with a possible D match to TRBD2 (5 bases). From germline, CDR1 is SGHRS and CDR2 YFSETQ. This CDR3 is built from 16 residues. The V end was cut by 0 bases, the J end by 0 bases, with 11 bases between. This CDR3 is CASSLGVTSSTDTQYF. CDR3 nucleotide sequence: TGCGCCAGCAGCTTGGGTGTCACTAGTAGCACAGATACGCAGTATTTT. Filled out from reference TRBV5-1 and TRBJ2-3, the complete variable domain reads KAGVTQTPRYLIKTRGQQVTLSCSPISGHRSVSWYQQTPGQGLQFLFEYFSETQRNKGNFPGRFSGRQFSNSRSEMNVSTLELGDSALYLCASSLGVTSSTDTQYFGPGTRLTVL.

V and J are TRBV5-1 and TRBJ1-4; tentative D call: TRBD1 (6 bases). Germline V gene sequence: CDR1 SGHRS, CDR2 YFSETQ. V was trimmed by 0 bases and J by 8 bases, leaving 11 bases between them. The CDR3 totals 14 residues. CDR3 coding DNA: TGCGCCAGCAGCTTGGCAGGGGAGGGGGAAAAACTGTTTTTT. Translating it yields CASSLAGEGEKLFF.

The V and J genes are TRBV3-1 (or the pseudogene TRBV3-2) and TRBJ2-6; D unresolved. Germline V gene lookup returns CDR1 LGHDT and CDR2 YNNKEL (reference sequence). The CDR3 contains 15 residues. Trimming cost V 1 base and J 2 bases, with 6 bases left between them. The DNA for the CDR3 is TGTGCCAGCAGCCAAGTATTCGCTGGGGCCAACGTCCTGACTTTC. Its translation is CASSQVFAGANVLTF.

This clone was seen only a few times. J is TRBJ2-7 and V is TRBV6-2 or TRBV6-3; 9 bases fit TRBD1. Per germline, CDR1 MNHEY and CDR2 SVGEGT. The length of the CDR3 is 14 residues. V lost 5 bases and J lost 2; bases outside the gene matches: 4. CDR3 amino acids: CASSGTGRAYEQYF. The CDR3 nucleotides are TGTGCCAGCAGTGGGACAGGGAGGGCCTACGAGCAGTACTTC.

V gene TRBV2 combines with J gene TRBJ2-1; 9 nucleotides line up with TRBD2. The J segment lost 1 base and the V segment lost 7 bases, leaving 2 bases of the junction unmatched. Germline V gives CDR1 SNHLY, CDR2 FYNNEI. This CDR3 has 14 residues. Written as DNA, the CDR3 is TGTGCCAGCATGCGGGGGGGATCCTACAATGAGCAGTTCTTC. This sequence encodes CASMRGGSYNEQFF.

V is TRBV5-1 and J is TRBJ2-1; tentative D call: TRBD2 (6 bases). The CDR3 has 13 residues. Germline-derived CDR1 and CDR2 are SGHRS and YFSETQ. Trimming cost V 4 bases and J 5 bases, with 10 bases left between them. CDR3 bases: TGCGCCAGCAGCGCCCGGGGGAACAATGAGCAGTTCTTC. It encodes CASSARGNNEQFF. Full variable domain (outside the CDR3, taken from reference TRBV5-1 and TRBJ2-1): KAGVTQTPRYLIKTRGQQVTLSCSPISGHRSVSWYQQTPGQGLQFLFEYFSETQRNKGNFPGRFSGRQFSNSRSEMNVSTLELGDSALYLCASSARGNNEQFFGPGTRLTVL.

CDR3 in DNA: TGTGCCAGCAGGGCAGGGAACAATCAGCCCCAGCATTTT. Protein product: CASRAGNNQPQHF. The chain has TRBV28 and TRBJ1-5; D is possibly TRBD1 (5 bases). The CDR3 has 13 residues. Germline CDR1 reads MDHEN; CDR2 reads SYDVKM. V dropped 6 bases and J dropped 3 bases, with 9 bases sitting between them. The variable domain in full, completed from reference TRBV28 and TRBJ1-5, reads DVKVTQSSRYLVKRTGEKVFLECVQDMDHENMFWYRQDPGLGLRLIYFSYDVKMKEKGDIPEGYSVSREKKERFSLILESASTNQTSMYLCASRAGNNQPQHFGDGTRLSIL.

The rearrangement links TRBV5-6 to TRBJ1-4; tentative D call: TRBD1 (5 bases). The CDR3 extends over 12 amino acids. Germline lookup yields CDR1 SGHDT and CDR2 YYEEEE. Trimming pared 3 bases from V and 7 bases from J, leaving 7 bases between. CDR3 in DNA: TGTGCCAGCAGCTGGGGGGGTGAAAAACTGTTTTTT. This encodes CASSWGGEKLFF.

The gene calls are TRBV5-1 and TRBJ2-2, with D tentatively TRBD2 (5 bases). Germline CDR1 is SGHRS and CDR2 is YFSETQ. Between the trimmed V and J ends, which lost 4 bases and 5 bases, there was a span of 15 bases. The CDR3 covers 15 residues. The DNA of the CDR3 is TGCGCCAGCAGCGAGGACTTCTTTATAACCGGGGAGCTGTTTTTT. Protein product: CASSEDFFITGELFF.

The gene calls are TRBV4-3 and TRBJ1-6; the D gene is possibly TRBD1 (6 bases). Per the germline V gene, CDR1 is LGHNA and CDR2 is YSLEER. This CDR3 comprises 14 residues. V lost 2 bases and J 10 bases, leaving 12 bases between the germline ends. The CDR3 region has the DNA TGCGCCAGCAGCCAAACAGGGAAATCCTCACCCCTCCACTTT. Translating it yields CASSQTGKSSPLHF.

The rearrangement joins TRBV6-5 to TRBJ1-3; 7 bases fit TRBD1. J gave up 4 bases and V 6 bases, and 6 bases lay outside the gene matches. The CDR3 consists of 14 residues. Germline V gene lookup returns CDR1 MNHEY and CDR2 SVGAGI. The CDR3 coding sequence is TGTGCCAGCAGCATAAACAGGGGAGGAAACACCATATATTTT. Its translation: CASSINRGGNTIYF.

In DNA form, the CDR3 reads TGTGCCAGTAGTCCCGGGACAGTTATGAACACTGAAGCTTTCTTT. It specifies CASSPGTVMNTEAFF. This chain uses TRBV19 with TRBJ1-1; 7 nucleotides line up with TRBD1. The junction had 6 bases not matched to a gene; V was cut back by 5 bases and J by 0 bases. Germline CDR1 reads LNHDA; CDR2 reads SQIVND (reference sequence). This CDR3 spans 15 amino acids.

J is TRBJ2-4 and V is TRBV11-3; possible D gene TRBD1, 5 bases. This CDR3 spans 13 amino acids. With 2 bases removed from V and 5 bases from J, the gap between germline ends came to 7 bases. CDR1 is SGHNT, CDR2 YENEEA, per germline. CDR3 DNA sequence: TGTGCCAGCAGCTTAACAGGTCAAAACATTCAGTACTTC. It yields the protein CASSLTGQNIQYF.

The count of this clone is one. The rearrangement joins TRBV7-2 to TRBJ2-2, with 9 bases identical to TRBD2. V was clipped by 1 base and J by 2 bases; unmatched bases: 2. The CDR3 contains 16 residues. Germline lookup yields CDR1 SGHTA and CDR2 FQGNSA. CDR3 bases: TGTGCCAGCAGCTTAGTAGCGGGGGATAACACCGGGGAGCTGTTTTTT. It yields the protein CASSLVAGDNTGELFF.

The chain recombines TRBV19 with TRBJ2-7; TRBD1 aligns across 10 bases. The CDR3 has 14 residues. V lost 4 bases, J lost 6 bases, and 6 bases stayed unmatched. The germline gives CDR1 LNHDA, CDR2 SQIVND (reference sequence). The CDR3 sequence is CASSSGTGVGEQYF. As DNA, the CDR3 is TGTGCCAGTAGTAGCGGGACAGGGGTGGGCGAGCAGTACTTC.